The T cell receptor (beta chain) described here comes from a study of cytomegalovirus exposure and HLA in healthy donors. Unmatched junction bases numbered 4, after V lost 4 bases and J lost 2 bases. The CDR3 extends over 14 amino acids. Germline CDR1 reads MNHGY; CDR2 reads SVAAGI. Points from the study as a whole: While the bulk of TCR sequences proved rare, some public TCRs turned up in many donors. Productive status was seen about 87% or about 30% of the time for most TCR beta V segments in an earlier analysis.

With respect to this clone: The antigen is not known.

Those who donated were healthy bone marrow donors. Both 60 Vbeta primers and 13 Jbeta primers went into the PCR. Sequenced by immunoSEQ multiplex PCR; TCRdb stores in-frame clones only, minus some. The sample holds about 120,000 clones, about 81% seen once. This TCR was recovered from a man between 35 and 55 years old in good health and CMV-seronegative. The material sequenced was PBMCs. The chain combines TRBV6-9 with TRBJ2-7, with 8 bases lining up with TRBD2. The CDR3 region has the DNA TGTGCCAGCAGTTTGACTAGCGCAGCCTACGAGCAGTACTTC. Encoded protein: CASSLTSAAYEQYF.